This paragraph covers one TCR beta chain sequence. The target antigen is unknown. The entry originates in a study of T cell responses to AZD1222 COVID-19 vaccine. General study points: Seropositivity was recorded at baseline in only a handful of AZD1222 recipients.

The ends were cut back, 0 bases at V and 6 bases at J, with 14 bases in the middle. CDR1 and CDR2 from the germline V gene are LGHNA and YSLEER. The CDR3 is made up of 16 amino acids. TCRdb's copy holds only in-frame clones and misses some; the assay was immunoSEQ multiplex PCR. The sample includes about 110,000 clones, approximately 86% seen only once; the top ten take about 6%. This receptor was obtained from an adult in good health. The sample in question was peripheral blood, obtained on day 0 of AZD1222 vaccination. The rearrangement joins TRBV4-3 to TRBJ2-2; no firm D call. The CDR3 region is CASSQDRAAYAGELFF. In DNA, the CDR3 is TGCGCCAGCAGCCAAGATCGGGCGGCTTATGCCGGGGAGCTGTTTTTT.